Listed below are T cell receptor beta chains from one sample, sequenced in a study of molecular identifiers for immune sequencing clone quantification. TCRdb reprocessed the PCR reads with MiXCR, giving one entry per CDR3 protein. The sample consists of 60,000 to 70,000 distinct CDR3 sequences, roughly a fifth of them appearing once. Specimen: naive CD8+ T cells from blood, with Jurkat cell RNA spiked in. All receptors come from a human donor in good health. Some libraries in this study had Jurkat cell RNA spiked in. CDR3s include the opening cysteine and the closing phenylalanine or tryptophan. Each record gives: D gene, J gene, V gene, clone size, CDR3 length, CDR3 protein, CDR3 DNA. A D gene is named only where the DNA matches it firmly. Part of the rows lack a size; the others show once, few, many or a class for expanded clones.

D gene: .
J gene: TRBJ2-1
V gene: TRBV11-2
clone size: many
CDR3 length: 18
CDR3 protein: CASSLGATGRRVNNEQFF
CDR3 DNA: TGTGCCAGCAGCTTGGGGGCTACGGGCCGCCGCGTGAACAATGAGCAGTTCTTC

D gene: TRBD1
J gene: TRBJ2-5
V gene: TRBV6-2/TRBV6-3
clone size: many
CDR3 length: 18
CDR3 protein: CASSYPNPPDRDQETQYF
CDR3 DNA: TGTGCCAGCAGTTACCCAAATCCTCCTGACAGGGACCAAGAGACCCAGTACTTC

D gene: TRBD1
J gene: TRBJ1-1
V gene: TRBV7-9
clone size: many
CDR3 length: 14
CDR3 protein: CASSSWDRTSEAFF
CDR3 DNA: TGTGCCAGCAGCTCCTGGGACAGGACGTCTGAAGCTTTCTTT

D gene: .
J gene: TRBJ1-4
V gene: TRBV7-9
clone size: many
CDR3 length: 11
CDR3 protein: CASSPVEKLFF
CDR3 DNA: TGTGCCAGCAGCCCGGTCGAAAAACTGTTTTTT

D gene: .
J gene: TRBJ2-2
V gene: TRBV19
clone size: many
CDR3 length: 16
CDR3 protein: CASSIDGVLPTGELFF
CDR3 DNA: TGTGCCAGTAGTATAGATGGCGTCTTACCCACCGGGGAGCTGTTTTTT

D gene: TRBD2
J gene: TRBJ2-1
V gene: TRBV14
clone size: few
CDR3 length: 14
CDR3 protein: CASSLLAGNNEQFF
CDR3 DNA: TGTGCCAGCAGCCTACTAGCGGGAAACAATGAGCAGTTCTTC

D gene: .
J gene: TRBJ2-3
V gene: TRBV28
clone size: many
CDR3 length: 13
CDR3 protein: CASSILLTDTQYF
CDR3 DNA: TGTGCCAGCAGCATACTTCTCACAGATACGCAGTATTTT

D gene: .
J gene: TRBJ1-1
V gene: TRBV30
clone size: few
CDR3 length: 13
CDR3 protein: CACDVVSPTEAFF
CDR3 DNA: TGTGCCTGTGACGTCGTCTCCCCCACTGAAGCTTTCTTT

D gene: .
J gene: TRBJ2-1
V gene: TRBV20-1
clone size: many
CDR3 length: 10
CDR3 protein: CSAGDNEQFF
CDR3 DNA: TGCAGTGCGGGGGACAATGAGCAGTTCTTC

D gene: .
J gene: TRBJ1-1
V gene: TRBV5-1
clone size: many
CDR3 length: 14
CDR3 protein: CASSFSGRTIEAFF
CDR3 DNA: TGCGCCAGCAGCTTCTCCGGCAGGACTATAGAAGCTTTCTTT

D gene: TRBD2
J gene: TRBJ2-7
V gene: TRBV7-9
clone size: .
CDR3 length: 15
CDR3 protein: CASSWTIGRFYEQYF
CDR3 DNA: TGTGCCAGCAGCTGGACTATCGGGAGGTTCTACGAGCAGTACTTC

D gene: .
J gene: TRBJ1-2
V gene: TRBV12-3/TRBV12-4
clone size: few
CDR3 length: 13
CDR3 protein: CASSFLVYDGYTF
CDR3 DNA: TGTGCCAGCAGTTTCCTGGTATACGATGGCTACACCTTC

D gene: .
J gene: TRBJ1-1
V gene: TRBV4-1
clone size: .
CDR3 length: 15
CDR3 protein: CASSLGQMMNTEAFF
CDR3 DNA: TGCGCCAGCAGCCTGGGACAAATGATGAACACTGAAGCTTTCTTT

D gene: .
J gene: TRBJ2-2
V gene: TRBV24-1
clone size: .
CDR3 length: 15
CDR3 protein: CATGKKGLHTGGLFF
CDR3 DNA: TGTGCCACCGGGAAGAAAGGGTTACACACCGGGGGGCTGTTTTTT

D gene: .
J gene: TRBJ1-6
V gene: TRBV20-1
clone size: many
CDR3 length: 13
CDR3 protein: CSAREMGNSPLHF
CDR3 DNA: TGCAGTGCTAGAGAGATGGGGAATTCACCCCTCCACTTT

D gene: .
J gene: TRBJ2-5
V gene: TRBV6-1
clone size: many
CDR3 length: 15
CDR3 protein: CASSDPGPNRETQYF
CDR3 DNA: TGTGCCAGCAGCGATCCGGGACCGAACAGGGAGACCCAGTACTTC

D gene: .
J gene: TRBJ2-7
V gene: TRBV30
clone size: many
CDR3 length: 12
CDR3 protein: CAWSKGSDEQYF
CDR3 DNA: TGTGCCTGGAGCAAGGGGTCCGACGAGCAGTACTTC

D gene: .
J gene: TRBJ2-7
V gene: TRBV11-2
clone size: .
CDR3 length: 13
CDR3 protein: CASSWGTTYEQYF
CDR3 DNA: TGTGCCAGCTCATGGGGAACTACCTACGAGCAGTACTTC

D gene: TRBD2
J gene: TRBJ2-1
V gene: TRBV29-1
clone size: many
CDR3 length: 14
CDR3 protein: CSVAGTSGGNEQFF
CDR3 DNA: TGCAGCGTTGCTGGGACTAGCGGGGGCAATGAGCAGTTCTTC

D gene: TRBD2
J gene: TRBJ2-3
V gene: TRBV29-1
clone size: many
CDR3 length: 16
CDR3 protein: CSVEDVEGGRADTQYF
CDR3 DNA: TGCAGCGTTGAAGATGTGGAGGGAGGGCGGGCAGATACGCAGTATTTT

D gene: .
J gene: TRBJ2-7
V gene: TRBV27
clone size: many
CDR3 length: 11
CDR3 protein: CASSGPGEQYF
CDR3 DNA: TGTGCCAGCAGCGGGCCCGGGGAGCAGTACTTC

D gene: TRBD2
J gene: TRBJ2-7
V gene: TRBV2
clone size: many
CDR3 length: 13
CDR3 protein: CATEREGAYEQYF
CDR3 DNA: TGTGCCACCGAGCGGGAGGGAGCCTACGAGCAGTACTTC

D gene: .
J gene: TRBJ2-3
V gene: TRBV12-3/TRBV12-4
clone size: many
CDR3 length: 15
CDR3 protein: CASSPSRGVTDTQYF
CDR3 DNA: TGTGCCAGCAGTCCCTCTCGGGGAGTAACAGATACGCAGTATTTT

D gene: .
J gene: TRBJ2-2
V gene: TRBV6-5
clone size: many
CDR3 length: 12
CDR3 protein: CASSFRGGELFF
CDR3 DNA: TGTGCCAGCAGTTTTCGTGGCGGGGAGCTGTTTTTT

D gene: .
J gene: TRBJ2-3
V gene: TRBV12-3/TRBV12-4
clone size: many
CDR3 length: 11
CDR3 protein: CASMGGYTQYF
CDR3 DNA: TGTGCCAGCATGGGGGGTTATACGCAGTATTTT

D gene: .
J gene: TRBJ1-1
V gene: TRBV27
clone size: .
CDR3 length: 15
CDR3 protein: CVSGLIGQMNTEAFF
CDR3 DNA: TGTGTCAGCGGTTTAATAGGCCAGATGAACACTGAAGCTTTCTTT

D gene: TRBD1
J gene: TRBJ1-1
V gene: TRBV10-3
clone size: .
CDR3 length: 17
CDR3 protein: CAIREFSGTGVNTEAFF
CDR3 DNA: TGTGCCATCAGGGAATTTTCCGGGACAGGGGTGAACACTGAAGCTTTCTTT

D gene: TRBD2
J gene: TRBJ2-1
V gene: TRBV12-3/TRBV12-4
clone size: few
CDR3 length: 18
CDR3 protein: CASIAGRPRLAAYNEQFF
CDR3 DNA: TGTGCCAGCATTGCGGGACGGCCGCGACTAGCCGCCTACAATGAGCAGTTCTTC

D gene: .
J gene: TRBJ2-7
V gene: TRBV10-3
clone size: many
CDR3 length: 15
CDR3 protein: CAISESVGGFREQYF
CDR3 DNA: TGTGCCATCAGTGAAAGTGTCGGAGGGTTCCGCGAGCAGTACTTC

D gene: TRBD1
J gene: TRBJ1-1
V gene: TRBV3-1
clone size: many
CDR3 length: 15
CDR3 protein: CASSLVPGTGVGTFF
CDR3 DNA: TGTGCCAGCAGCCTCGTCCCCGGGACAGGGGTTGGGACTTTCTTT

D gene: .
J gene: TRBJ2-2
V gene: TRBV12-3/TRBV12-4
clone size: .
CDR3 length: 15
CDR3 protein: CASSLFGVGTGELFF
CDR3 DNA: TGTGCCAGCAGTTTGTTCGGGGTTGGGACCGGGGAGCTGTTTTTT

D gene: TRBD1
J gene: TRBJ2-5
V gene: TRBV29-1
clone size: many
CDR3 length: 17
CDR3 protein: CSVRGQGVWRSQETQYF
CDR3 DNA: TGCAGCGTTAGAGGACAGGGGGTTTGGAGGAGTCAAGAGACCCAGTACTTC

D gene: .
J gene: TRBJ1-1
V gene: TRBV4-2
clone size: .
CDR3 length: 15
CDR3 protein: CASSHSGEFYSEAFF
CDR3 DNA: TGTGCCAGCAGCCACTCAGGGGAGTTCTACTCTGAAGCTTTCTTT

D gene: .
J gene: TRBJ2-1
V gene: TRBV7-9
clone size: .
CDR3 length: 12
CDR3 protein: CASSAGSNEQFF
CDR3 DNA: TGTGCCAGCAGCGCCGGGAGCAATGAGCAGTTCTTC

D gene: .
J gene: TRBJ1-2
V gene: TRBV27
clone size: many
CDR3 length: 14
CDR3 protein: CASSLTAEAYGYTF
CDR3 DNA: TGTGCCAGCAGTTTAACGGCAGAAGCCTATGGCTACACCTTC

D gene: TRBD2
J gene: TRBJ2-1
V gene: TRBV10-2
clone size: few
CDR3 length: 15
CDR3 protein: CASRAQAGRVNEQFF
CDR3 DNA: TGCGCCAGCCGCGCTCAGGCGGGGAGGGTTAATGAGCAGTTCTTC

D gene: .
J gene: TRBJ1-1
V gene: TRBV11-2
clone size: many
CDR3 length: 15
CDR3 protein: CASSTAPGTGTEAFF
CDR3 DNA: TGTGCCAGCAGCACCGCCCCAGGGACCGGCACTGAAGCTTTCTTT

D gene: TRBD1
J gene: TRBJ1-1
V gene: TRBV7-9
clone size: .
CDR3 length: 15
CDR3 protein: CASSSGTGGNTEAFF
CDR3 DNA: TGTGCCAGCAGCTCGGGGACAGGAGGGAACACTGAAGCTTTCTTT

D gene: TRBD2
J gene: TRBJ2-5
V gene: TRBV15
clone size: many
CDR3 length: 19
CDR3 protein: CATSRDRGVLGDNRETQYF
CDR3 DNA: TGTGCCACCAGCAGAGATCGGGGGGTTTTGGGGGATAATCGAGAGACCCAGTACTTC

D gene: TRBD1
J gene: TRBJ2-1
V gene: TRBV4-1
clone size: .
CDR3 length: 15
CDR3 protein: CASSQNTGGVNEQSF
CDR3 DNA: TGCGCCAGCAGCCAAAATACAGGGGGCGTGAATGAGCAGTCCTTC

D gene: .
J gene: TRBJ1-1
V gene: TRBV21-1
clone size: few
CDR3 length: 19
CDR3 protein: CASSKNIWRRARLNTEAFF
CDR3 DNA: TGTGCCAGCAGCAAAAACATTTGGCGAAGGGCCAGGTTAAACACTGAAGCTTTCTTT

D gene: TRBD1
J gene: TRBJ2-1
V gene: TRBV6-2/TRBV6-3
clone size: many
CDR3 length: 14
CDR3 protein: CASRPFIQGNEQFF
CDR3 DNA: TGTGCCAGCAGACCTTTCATACAGGGGAATGAGCAGTTCTTC